This TCR beta chain derives from a study of T cell responses to AZD1222 COVID-19 vaccine. General observations from the study: Clonal diversity was possibly underestimated; the donors were predominantly white British and more often female. The study found vaccine-associated CD4 TCRs spanning spike, dominant at 160-218 and 743-854.

The germline CDR1 and CDR2 sequences are SEHNR and FQNEAQ (reference sequence). There are 14 residues in the CDR3. The V and J ends lost 5 bases and 0 bases respectively, with 8 bases between them. Sequencing was performed with immunoSEQ multiplex PCR; in TCRdb, only in-frame clones are kept and a portion is missing. The sample lists approximately 100,000 clones, 91% occurring once. As for this clone: Its target is unknown.

The V call is TRBV7-9, the J call TRBJ1-3, with D maybe TRBD1 (5 bases). This material consisted of peripheral blood, taken on day 0 of AZD1222 vaccination. The TCR was taken from an adult in good health. CDR3 amino acids: CASSLQGSGNTIYF. The CDR3, as DNA: TGTGCCAGCAGCCTCCAGGGCTCTGGAAACACCATATATTTT.